A single sample is the source of the 18 T cell receptor beta chains below, sequenced in a study of chemoradiotherapy in HPV16-positive cancers. Measured with immunoSEQ multiplex PCR; TCRdb has only the in-frame clones, and not every one. The data contain about 8,000 clones, 70% to 80% of them singletons. The sample here was taken from a patient who underwent chemoradiotherapy. The receptor set was obtained from a human donor with HPV-associated anogenital cancer.

This clone was seen a single time. J is TRBJ1-2 and V is TRBV4-1; D gene unclear. Germline CDR1 and CDR2: MGHRA and YSYEKL. Trimming took off 0 bases at V and 0 bases at J, with 17 bases between the two ends. CDR3 length: 18 residues. CDR3 sequence: CASSQDPPPFPSNYGYTF. CDR3 nucleotide sequence: TGCGCCAGCAGCCAAGATCCTCCCCCCTTTCCTTCTAACTATGGCTACACCTTC.

J is TRBJ1-6 and V is TRBV4-1; 8 nucleotides align to TRBD1. J was trimmed by 0 bases and V by 1 base; bases with no gene match: 5. CDR3 size: 18 residues. Germline assignment: CDR1 MGHRA and CDR2 YSYEKL. The CDR3 loop is CASSQGQGPSSYNSPLHF. The CDR3 DNA is TGCGCCAGCAGCCAAGGACAGGGGCCGAGCTCCTATAATTCACCCCTCCACTTT.

This clone was detected a few times. The CDR3 region is CASSQTWTGTGELFF. CDR3 sequence (DNA): TGTGCCAGCAGCCAGACCTGGACAGGCACCGGGGAGCTGTTTTTT. The chain combines TRBV11-2 with TRBJ2-2, with 7 bases identical to TRBD1. The J segment lost 4 bases and the V segment lost 5 bases, leaving 7 bases of the junction unmatched. CDR3 length: 15 residues. Per the germline V gene, CDR1 is SGHAT and CDR2 is FQNNGV. The whole variable domain, filled in from reference TRBV11-2 and TRBJ2-2, reads EAGVAQSPRYKIIEKRQSVAFWCNPISGHATLYWYQQILGQGPKLLIQFQNNGVVDDSQLPKDRFSAERLKGVDSTLKIQPAKLEDSAVYLCASSQTWTGTGELFFGEGSRLTVL.

The chain links TRBV29-1 to TRBJ1-1, with a weak D call TRBD1 (5 bases). CDR3 length equals 13 residues. CDR1 is SQVTM and CDR2 is ANQGSEA in the germline V gene. Trimming cost V 5 bases and J 4 bases, with 14 bases left between them. CDR3 nucleotide sequence: TGCAGCGTTCGCGGGGCGGGGACCACTGAAGCTTTCTTT. Translation gives CSVRGAGTTEAFF.

The chain joins TRBV11-2 to TRBJ1-2, with TRBD1 matching over 7 bases. After removal of 1 base from V and 4 bases from J, the junction contained 0 bases not matched to a gene. This CDR3 spans 13 amino acids. Germline CDR1 is SGHAT and CDR2 is FQNNGV. The chain's CDR3 is CASSLGDSYGYTF. DNA of the CDR3: TGTGCCAGCAGCTTAGGGGACAGCTATGGCTACACCTTC.

V usage is TRBV21-1 and J usage is TRBJ2-3; TRBD2 is the table's D call, not checked against the DNA. TRBV21-1 is given as a pseudogene. CDR3 length: 17 amino acids. CDR3 DNA: TGTGCCAGCAGCAAAAGGACCCTAGCGGGAGCCACAGATACGCAGTATTTT. Translating it yields CASSKRTLAGATDTQYF.

This chain uses TRBV5-1 with TRBJ2-1, with TRBD2 matching 8 bases. Germline V gives CDR1 SGHRS, CDR2 YFSETQ. V was clipped by 5 bases and J by 4 bases; unmatched bases: 11. The CDR3 is 16 amino acids. The CDR3: CASSFTDTSGYNEQFF. The DNA for the CDR3 is TGCGCCAGCAGTTTTACGGACACTAGCGGTTACAATGAGCAGTTCTTC.

The chain recombines TRBV27 with TRBJ2-2; TRBD2 matches 8 bases. CDR3 length: 15 amino acids. V trimming: 7 bases; J trimming: 4 bases; junction bases outside the gene matches: 8. Germline lookup yields CDR1 MNHEY and CDR2 SMNVEV (reference sequence). CDR3: CASKGTRAATGELFF. DNA for the CDR3: TGTGCCAGCAAAGGGACTAGAGCTGCCACCGGGGAGCTGTTTTTT.

V and J are TRBV6-6 and TRBJ2-3; 9 nucleotides line up with TRBD2. The CDR3 covers 16 residues. The ends lost 2 bases at V and 3 bases at J; junction bases unmatched: 6. The germline V gene encodes CDR1 MNHNY and CDR2 SVGAGI (reference sequence). CDR3 sequence (DNA): TGTGCCAGCAGTTACGCGCTAGCGGGGACGACAGATACGCAGTATTTT. Protein sequence: CASSYALAGTTDTQYF.

This chain uses TRBV29-1 with TRBJ2-5, with 7 bases matching TRBD1. Per germline, CDR1 SQVTM and CDR2 ANQGSEA. With 5 bases clipped from V and 4 bases from J, the junction kept 13 bases outside the gene matches. This CDR3 is 15 amino acids long. The CDR3 DNA sequence: TGCAGCGTTCCCTTAGACAGGGCTTTGGCAGAGACCCAGTACTTC. Its protein is CSVPLDRALAETQYF.

Here the CDR3 reads CASSFPPGGQDTEAFF. CDR3 nucleotide sequence: TGTGCCAGCAGTTTTCCCCCCGGGGGACAGGACACTGAAGCTTTCTTT. The chain combines TRBV28 with TRBJ1-1; 8 bases line up with TRBD1. Germline trimming cut 3 bases from V and 3 bases from J; bases unmatched to any gene: 9. CDR3 length: 16 residues. Per the germline V gene, CDR1 is MDHEN and CDR2 is SYDVKM.

The chain carries TRBV30 and TRBJ1-1; the D is unclear. This CDR3 is 11 amino acids long. CDR1 is GTSNPN, CDR2 SVGIG, per germline (reference sequence). Trimming stripped 7 bases from V and 2 bases from J, with 8 bases between. CDR3 DNA sequence: TGTGCCTCGGAGCGAAACACTGAAGCTTTCTTT. This gives the protein CASERNTEAFF. Filled out from reference TRBV30 and TRBJ1-1, the complete variable domain reads SQTIHQWPATLVQPVGSPLSLECTVEGTSNPNLYWYRQAAGRGLQLLFYSVGIGQISSEVPQNLSASRPQDRQFILSSKKLLLSDSGFYLCASERNTEAFFGQGTRLTVV.

This clone was observed a handful of times. This chain connects TRBV4-2 to TRBJ2-2, with D possibly being TRBD1 or TRBD2 (5 bases each). CDR3 size: 19 residues. V was pared by 1 base and J by 4 bases, with 22 bases between. Germline-derived CDR1 and CDR2 are LGHNA and YNFKEQ. The CDR3 here is CASSQGGARAVTVTGELFF. DNA of the CDR3: TGTGCCAGCAGCCAAGGAGGGGCGCGGGCGGTCACGGTCACCGGGGAGCTGTTTTTT.

The chain employs TRBV5-6 and TRBJ2-7, with 8 bases fitting TRBD1. The CDR3 sequence is 14 residues long. Trimming took 6 bases from V and 0 from J; bases not matched to a gene: 5. The germline gives CDR1 SGHDT, CDR2 YYEEEE. The CDR3 bases are TGTGCCAGCACCTGGACAGGGCCCTCCTACGAGCAGTACTTC. It translates to CASTWTGPSYEQYF.

This clone has more than one count but fewer than ten. V and J are TRBV4-3 and TRBJ1-1; TRBD1 matches at 8 bases. Germline values: CDR1 LGHNA, CDR2 YSLEER. V was pared by 0 bases and J by 4 bases, with 4 bases of the junction left unmatched. The length of the CDR3 is 15 residues. CDR3 loop: CASSQDRGQGTEAFF. The CDR3 DNA sequence: TGCGCCAGCAGCCAAGACAGGGGGCAAGGCACTGAAGCTTTCTTT.

The chain links TRBV27 to TRBJ2-5; 7 bases align to TRBD2. After removal of 1 base from V and 2 bases from J, the junction contained 1 base not matched to a gene. The CDR3 runs 14 residues. CDR1 and CDR2 from the germline V gene are MNHEY and SMNVEV (reference sequence). The CDR3 loop reads CASSLWGGQETQYF. The CDR3 nucleotides read TGTGCCAGCAGTTTATGGGGGGGGCAAGAGACCCAGTACTTC.

The chain uses TRBV5-5 and TRBJ2-7; TRBD2 agrees at 9 bases. CDR3 length: 15 amino acids. Germline trimming cut 0 bases from V and 4 bases from J; bases unmatched to any gene: 5. Germline CDR1 reads SGHKS; CDR2 reads YYEKEE (reference sequence). CDR3 nucleotide sequence: TGTGCCAGCAGCTTGGCGGGAGCGGGAGGTTACGAGCAGTACTTC. It translates to CASSLAGAGGYEQYF. The full variable domain, with the rest looked up from reference TRBV5-5 and TRBJ2-7, is DAGVTQSPTHLIKTRGQQVTLRCSPISGHKSVSWYQQVLGQGPQFIFQYYEKEERGRGNFPDRFSARQFPNYSSELNVNALLLGDSALYLCASSLAGAGGYEQYFGPGTRLTVT.

The chain joins TRBV7-2 to TRBJ2-2; TRBD2 aligns across 7 bases. Germline V gene lookup returns CDR1 SGHTA and CDR2 FQGNSA. Trimming cost V 2 bases and J 3 bases; bases outside gene matches: 9. This CDR3 has 17 residues. CDR3 region: CASSLRLWGRDTGELFF. Written as DNA, the CDR3 is TGTGCCAGCAGCTTAAGGTTGTGGGGGAGGGACACCGGGGAGCTGTTTTTT.